These 16 T cell receptor beta chains originate from one sample sequenced in a study of OX40 agonist ivuxolimab in advanced cancers. The data were produced by immunoSEQ multiplex PCR, yet TCRdb's version contains in-frame clones alone and is incomplete. The sample has 80,000 to 90,000 clones, 84% seen once. The input for sequencing was CD4+ or CD8+ T cells sorted from blood, taken in a trial of the OX40 agonist ivuxolimab. The receptors shown here come from an adult with an advanced solid tumor such as melanoma, head and neck, liver or kidney cancer.

The chain couples TRBV5-1 to TRBJ1-1; 9 nucleotides align to TRBD1. The germline gives CDR1 SGHRS, CDR2 YFSETQ. V lost 0 bases, J lost 4 bases, and 4 bases stayed unmatched. The CDR3 runs to 15 residues. CDR3 sequence (DNA): TGCGCCAGCAGCTTGGGCCACAGGGGGCCCACTGAAGCTTTCTTT. It codes for CASSLGHRGPTEAFF.

The chain carries TRBV4-3 and TRBJ1-2; D is unclear. V was trimmed by 1 base and J by 2 bases, leaving 8 bases between them. Germline lookup yields CDR1 LGHNA and CDR2 YSLEER. The length of the CDR3 is 14 residues. CDR3 loop: CASSQGVGNYGYTF. DNA for the CDR3: TGCGCCAGCAGCCAAGGGGTCGGCAACTATGGCTACACCTTC.

The CDR3 DNA follows: TGTGCCAGCAGCTTAGCTAGCGGGAACAATGAGCAGTTCTTC. It codes for CASSLASGNNEQFF. This chain uses TRBV7-2 with TRBJ2-1; 8 bases are a match to TRBD2. V gave up 0 bases and J gave up 5 bases; unmatched junction bases: 0. The CDR3 loop spans 14 amino acids. Germline V gives CDR1 SGHTA, CDR2 FQGNSA.

V gene TRBV28 combines with J gene TRBJ1-2, with 10 bases lining up with TRBD1. V lost 5 bases, J lost 7 bases, and 10 bases stayed unmatched. Germline V lookup: CDR1 MDHEN, CDR2 SYDVKM. There are 15 residues in the CDR3. CDR3 residues: CASSDAGQGNSGYTF. In nucleotides, the CDR3 is TGTGCCAGCAGTGACGCGGGACAGGGGAACAGTGGCTACACCTTC.

The chain uses TRBV7-6 and TRBJ2-7; the D is unclear. Trimming left V 4 bases short and J 0 bases short, with 13 bases between. This CDR3 comprises 15 residues. Germline lookup yields CDR1 SGHVS and CDR2 FNYEAQ. The CDR3 region has the DNA TGTGCCAGCAGCTCTGGGTACATTGGCTCCTACGAGCAGTACTTC. It translates to CASSSGYIGSYEQYF.

The sample holds one count of this clone. This chain uses TRBV6-1 with TRBJ1-2; no definite D call. Trimming took 7 bases from V and 0 from J, leaving 12 bases between them. The CDR3 is 14 amino acids. Germline V gives CDR1 MNHNS, CDR2 SASEGT. The CDR3: CASIPSPANYGYTF. The CDR3 DNA sequence: TGTGCCAGCATCCCATCTCCGGCTAACTATGGCTACACCTTC.

The chain couples TRBV15 to TRBJ2-3; D remains unclear. Germline values: CDR1 LNHNV, CDR2 YYDKDF (reference sequence). There are 16 residues in the CDR3. V lost 0 bases to trimming and J lost 4 bases, with 14 bases between them. The CDR3 coding sequence is TGTGCCACCAGCAGAGATGGGAACAGAGTCTCAGATACGCAGTATTTT. Amino acids: CATSRDGNRVSDTQYF.

The V and J genes are TRBV7-9 and TRBJ2-4; 8 bases are a match to TRBD1. Germline V gene lookup returns CDR1 SEHNR and CDR2 FQNEAQ (reference sequence). The trim removed 1 base at V and 0 bases at J, leaving 8 bases unmatched. CDR3 size: 18 residues. The CDR3 bases are TGTGCCAGCAGCTTAGTAGGCGCAGGGGGCGTAGCCAAAAACATTCAGTACTTC. This codes for CASSLVGAGGVAKNIQYF.

The genes are TRBV7-2 and TRBJ1-1; tentative D call: TRBD1 (6 bases). V lost 1 base, J lost 1 base, and 10 bases lay in between. The germline CDR1 and CDR2 sequences are SGHTA and FQGNSA. The CDR3 has 15 amino acids. CDR3 nucleotide sequence: TGTGCCAGCAGCTTAGTGGGGGGGGCGAACACTGAAGCTTTCTTT. Translating gives CASSLVGGANTEAFF.

This sequence joins TRBV28 and TRBJ1-1; D call uncertain. Germline lookup yields CDR1 MDHEN and CDR2 SYDVKM. The CDR3 has 12 amino acids. Between the trimmed V and J ends, which lost 7 bases and 5 bases, there was a span of 11 bases. Here the CDR3 reads CASKPGRTEAFF. The CDR3 nucleotides are TGTGCCAGCAAACCGGGTAGGACTGAAGCTTTCTTT.

This chain joins TRBV5-1 and TRBJ2-1, with TRBD1 matching over 8 bases. This CDR3 is 15 amino acids long. Germline V gives CDR1 SGHRS, CDR2 YFSETQ. Losses at the gene ends were 3 bases for V and 8 bases for J; bases not matched to a gene: 10. CDR3 sequence reads: CASSSGQGRAHEQFF. The CDR3 bases are TGCGCCAGCAGCTCCGGACAGGGAAGGGCCCATGAGCAGTTCTTC. Full variable domain (outside the CDR3, taken from reference TRBV5-1 and TRBJ2-1): KAGVTQTPRYLIKTRGQQVTLSCSPISGHRSVSWYQQTPGQGLQFLFEYFSETQRNKGNFPGRFSGRQFSNSRSEMNVSTLELGDSALYLCASSSGQGRAHEQFFGPGTRLTVL.

The rearrangement links TRBV19 to TRBJ1-1; a weak D match, TRBD1 (6 bases). Germline lookup yields CDR1 LNHDA and CDR2 SQIVND (reference sequence). The CDR3 covers 14 residues. The germline V and J ends were trimmed by 7 bases and 3 bases, with 15 bases remaining between them. The CDR3 region has the DNA TGTGCCAGTATGTGGAGGGGGACGGACACTGAAGCTTTCTTT. Protein sequence: CASMWRGTDTEAFF.

The chain carries TRBV5-6 and TRBJ2-5; TRBD1 matches at 7 bases. The V segment lost 1 base and the J segment 1 base; nucleotides outside the gene matches: 4. The CDR3 totals 15 residues. The germline V gene has CDR1 SGHDT and CDR2 YYEEEE. The CDR3 reads CASSLLTGVQETQYF. The CDR3 nucleotides are TGTGCCAGCAGCTTGTTAACAGGGGTCCAAGAGACCCAGTACTTC.

This chain uses TRBV6-4 with TRBJ2-3; D is tentatively TRBD1 or TRBD2 (6 bases each). Per the germline V gene, CDR1 is MRHNA and CDR2 is SNTAGT. CDR3 size: 15 residues. V was cut by 6 bases and J by 0 bases, with 13 bases left in between. CDR3 coding DNA: TGTGCCAGCAGCCGCCAGGGGACTAGCACAGATACGCAGTATTTT. It is translated as CASSRQGTSTDTQYF.

The chain combines TRBV11-2 with TRBJ2-5; a possible D gene is TRBD1 (6 bases). The V and J ends lost 7 bases and 3 bases respectively, with 12 bases between them. CDR3 length equals 13 residues. Germline values: CDR1 SGHAT, CDR2 FQNNGV. CDR3 in amino acids: CASNRGQKETQYF. CDR3 DNA: TGTGCCAGCAATCGAGGACAGAAAGAGACCCAGTACTTC. Looking up the rest from reference TRBV11-2 and TRBJ2-5 gives the full variable domain: EAGVAQSPRYKIIEKRQSVAFWCNPISGHATLYWYQQILGQGPKLLIQFQNNGVVDDSQLPKDRFSAERLKGVDSTLKIQPAKLEDSAVYLCASNRGQKETQYFGPGTRLLVL.

The chain joins TRBV5-1 to TRBJ2-3, with TRBD1 matching 7 bases. This CDR3 contains 15 residues. V trimming: 4 bases; J trimming: 0 bases; junction bases outside the gene matches: 5. The germline CDR1 and CDR2 sequences are SGHRS and YFSETQ. The CDR3: CASSPRGQSTDTQYF. In nucleotides, the CDR3 is TGCGCCAGCAGCCCACGGGGACAGAGCACAGATACGCAGTATTTT.